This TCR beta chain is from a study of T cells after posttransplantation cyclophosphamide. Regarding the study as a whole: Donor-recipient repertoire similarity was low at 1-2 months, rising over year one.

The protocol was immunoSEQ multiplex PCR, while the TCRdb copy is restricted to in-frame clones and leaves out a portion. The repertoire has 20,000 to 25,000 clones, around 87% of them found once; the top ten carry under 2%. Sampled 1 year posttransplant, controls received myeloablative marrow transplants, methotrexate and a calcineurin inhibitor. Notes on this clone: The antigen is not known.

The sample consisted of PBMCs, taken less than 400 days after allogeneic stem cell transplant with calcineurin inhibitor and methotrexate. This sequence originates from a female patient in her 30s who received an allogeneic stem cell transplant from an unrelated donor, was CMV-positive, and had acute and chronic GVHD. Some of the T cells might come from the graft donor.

The CDR3 nucleotides are TGCAGCGTTGAAGATGTCGCGATCCTTGAGCAGTTCTTC. Amino acids: CSVEDVAILEQFF. The chain links TRBV29-1 to TRBJ2-1, with D uncertain. V was pared by 0 bases and J by 9 bases, with 12 bases between. CDR1 is SQVTM and CDR2 is ANQGSEA in the germline V gene. The CDR3 is made up of 13 amino acids.